This entry lists 9 T cell receptor beta chains sequenced from one sample in a study of T-cell reconstitution after alpha-beta-depleted transplantation in children. The library targeted TCRbeta and was prepared with unique molecular identifiers. TCRdb re-called the PCR reads with MiXCR, one entry per CDR3 protein. The sample has some 490,000 distinct CDR3 sequences, about 12% seen once; the top ten hold about 5.6%. Sample: PBMCs from the stem cell graft donor, taken from the stem cell graft. These receptors were obtained from a human donor who donated a stem cell graft to a child with combined immunodeficiency.

This clonotype was picked up a small number of times. This chain joins TRBV24-1 and TRBJ2-7, with 10 bases lining up with TRBD1. Germline CDR1 KGHDR, CDR2 SFDVKD. The CDR3 extends over 13 amino acids. Trimming at V came to 9 bases and at J to 5 bases, leaving 6 bases not matched to a gene. The CDR3 nucleotides are TGTGCCACCGGGACAGGGGCTTTGCACGAGCAGTACTTC. Its translation is CATGTGALHEQYF.

This chain links TRBV12-3 or TRBV12-4 with TRBJ1-1, with TRBD1 as a possible D gene (5 bases). The CDR3 has 14 amino acids. V lost 6 bases, J lost 11 bases, and 22 bases lay in between. The CDR3 region is CASRSRELGDTAFF. The CDR3 DNA reads as TGTGCCAGCAGAAGCAGGGAATTAGGTGACACTGCTTTCTTT.

This clonotype has just a few counts. The chain uses TRBV5-8 and TRBJ2-3; D is possibly TRBD2 (6 bases). CDR1 and CDR2 from the germline V gene are SGHTS and YDEGEE. V was pared by 4 bases and J by 4 bases, with 13 bases between. This CDR3 has 14 residues. Here the CDR3 reads CASSLEGGADTQYF. Here the CDR3 DNA reads TGTGCCAGCAGCCTTGAGGGAGGCGCAGATACGCAGTATTTT.

The rearrangement uses TRBV3-1 and TRBJ2-2; weak D call: TRBD2 (6 bases). The CDR3 extends over 16 amino acids. With 4 bases removed from V and 5 bases from J, the gap between germline ends came to 17 bases. CDR1 and CDR2 from the germline V gene are LGHDT and YNNKEL (reference sequence). CDR3 nucleotide sequence: TGTGCCAGCAGCCGGGGCCTGGGAGGCCGGACCGGGGAGCTGTTTTTT. This sequence encodes CASSRGLGGRTGELFF.

The chain combines TRBV18 with TRBJ2-1; tentative D call: TRBD1 (5 bases). Germline assignment: CDR1 KGHSH and CDR2 LQKENI. Trimming cost V 3 bases and J 0 bases, with 9 bases left between them. The CDR3 runs to 15 residues. CDR3 sequence reads: CASSPFDSSYNEQFF. The CDR3, as DNA: TGTGCCAGCTCACCGTTCGACAGCTCCTACAATGAGCAGTTCTTC.

V is TRBV29-1 and J is TRBJ2-2; D is ambiguous. Germline V gene sequence: CDR1 SQVTM, CDR2 ANQGSEA. With 4 bases removed from V and 0 bases from J, the gap between germline ends came to 9 bases. This CDR3 contains 14 residues. Here the CDR3 reads CSVVVSANTGELFF. The CDR3 DNA reads TGCAGCGTTGTGGTTTCCGCGAACACCGGGGAGCTGTTTTTT.

The gene calls are TRBV7-6 and TRBJ2-2; 8 bases map to TRBD2. Per the germline V gene, CDR1 is SGHVS and CDR2 is FNYEAQ. CDR3 length equals 15 residues. With 5 bases clipped from V and 3 bases from J, the junction kept 5 bases outside the gene matches. The CDR3 coding sequence is TGTGCCAGCAGCACTAGCGGTTCCCACACCGGGGAGCTGTTTTTT. This encodes CASSTSGSHTGELFF.

This clonotype was detected many times. J is TRBJ2-2 and V is TRBV12-3 or TRBV12-4; 7 nucleotides line up with TRBD1. V lost 5 bases to trimming and J lost 3 bases; unmatched junction nucleotides: 3. CDR3 length: 14 residues. This CDR3 reads CASSQTGYTGELFF. CDR3 coding DNA: TGTGCCAGCAGTCAGACAGGGTACACCGGGGAGCTGTTTTTT.

This chain links TRBV28 with TRBJ2-2; TRBD2 matches at 7 bases. Trimming cost V 3 bases and J 0 bases; bases outside gene matches: 4. The CDR3 loop spans 16 amino acids. Looked up from germline, CDR1 is MDHEN and CDR2 is SYDVKM. For the CDR3, the DNA is TGTGCCAGCAGTTTCTGGGACTATCCGAACACCGGGGAGCTGTTTTTT. It codes for CASSFWDYPNTGELFF. Filled out from reference TRBV28 and TRBJ2-2, the complete variable domain reads DVKVTQSSRYLVKRTGEKVFLECVQDMDHENMFWYRQDPGLGLRLIYFSYDVKMKEKGDIPEGYSVSREKKERFSLILESASTNQTSMYLCASSFWDYPNTGELFFGEGSRLTVL.